The following is a T cell receptor (beta chain) sequence with its context. The target of this receptor is not known. Base qualities are not recorded, but no much larger clone differs from it by a single base. TCR cDNA was synthesized by 5'RACE template switching, which introduced a universal primer site and unique molecular identifiers. Priming for cDNA synthesis came from both the TCR alpha and TCR beta constant segments. Two PCR steps were used to amplify libraries, with sample barcodes and sequencing adapters being added in the second step. Sequencing of libraries was performed on Illumina HiSeq 2500 (2x100 bp) or NovaSeq (2x150 bp). As for the original processing: Demultiplexing of reads and collapsing into UMI consensus sequences were performed with MIGEC, and V(D)J alignment was carried out with MiXCR. Vaccine-responding clonotypes were defined with edgeR using replicate PBMC samples, requiring FDR below 0.01 and a log2 fold change above 5 up to day 15. Each bulk clonotype was labeled CD4 or CD8 based on which sequenced repertoire, CD4 or CD8, contained the clonotype at higher abundance. Starting from the raw public reads, TCRdb applied fastp trimming at Q25, assembled clones with MiXCR and retained in-frame beta chains. One record per CDR3 amino acid sequence lists the most common genes and DNA. The V and J calls, along with clone size, are taken from TCRdb and not from the paper's own processing. The sample contains approximately 160,000 distinct CDR3 sequences, roughly 6.2% of them found a single time. The top ten hold nearly 3% of the sample.

This sample stems from a study of T cells after yellow fever vaccination (dated by TCRdb to the late 2010s). Background on the whole study: Libraries from fractions with low cell numbers were prepared with the SMART-Seq v4 Ultra Low Input RNA kit. To track T-cell clones before and after primary and booster YFV17D yellow fever vaccination, bulk TCR alpha and beta repertoires were sequenced longitudinally. Two healthy male donors made up the cohort, one aged 18 to 30 years and the other aged 30 to 39 years. Blood samples were taken at several timepoints before and after primary and secondary immunization, and bulk PBMC replicates and cell subsets were isolated.

The sample's treatment or condition label is to be understood as: live attenuated yellow fever vaccine strain. PBMCs were isolated from peripheral blood using a standard Ficoll-Paque protocol. CD4 and CD8 T-cell fractions were isolated with Dynabeads CD4 and CD8 positive selection kits. RNA was extracted with TriZol from bulk PBMCs, CD4 and CD8 fractions, and dextramer-positive and dextramer-negative fractions. The CDR3 numbers 16 residues from cysteine through phenylalanine. This entry keeps only the CDR3 DNA: 48 bases, framed from base 1. V sheds 6 bases and J sheds 1 base, leaving 13 bases between their ends. The germline V gene encodes CDR1 MNHNS and CDR2 SASEGT. The full study reports these points: Because the study included only a couple of donors, the extent to which the findings can be generalized is limited. A small share of clonotypes occurred in both CD4 and CD8 compartments, likely arising from convergent recombination. The secondary T-cell response was weaker than the primary response but faster, peaking on day 5 instead of day 15. FACS-sorted repertoires could contain abundant contaminating clonotypes from the bulk population, so computational filtering was required. After the booster, most clones that had expanded after primary vaccination were detected again (around 97% of CD4 and more than 85% of CD8), suggesting broad maintenance of memory.

The sequencing used CD4+ T cells sorted from PBMCs, collected on the day of the first yellow fever vaccination. This TCR was recovered from a man aged 18-30 years who received the YFV17D yellow fever vaccine. The rearranged chain carries TRBV6-1 and TRBJ1-6, with the D gene not clear enough to name. The DNA sequence is TGTGCCAGCAGATCCACCCGCGGATCCTATAATTCACCCCTCCACTTT. It specifies CASRSTRGSYNSPLHF.